These T cell receptor beta chains were read from a single sample in a study of blood T cell repertoires in COVID-19. Method: immunoSEQ multiplex PCR; TCRdb's copy keeps in-frame clones and lacks some. There are about 180,000 clones in the sample; more than 85% occur only once, and approximately 0.5% lies in the top ten. The sample was peripheral blood. These receptors all come from a man aged 50 to 60 with acute or convalescent COVID-19. CDR3s leave out the opening cysteine and the closing phenylalanine or tryptophan. The order of the fields is V gene, J gene, CDR3 protein.

TRBV7-2,TRBJ1-6,ASSFAPGQGADSPLH
TRBV18,TRBJ1-5,ASSQNRDRNQPQH
TRBV19,TRBJ2-2,ASSIGGRGGPYTGELF
TRBV28,TRBJ2-1,ATFEGTSSYNEQF
TRBV6-2/TRBV6-3,TRBJ2-7,ASSYPRGILLSYEQY
TRBV5-5,TRBJ2-3,ASYEDRGDTQY
TRBV19,TRBJ1-1,ASSMAGTGVEAF
TRBV10-3,TRBJ2-7,AISGGQLAHEQY
TRBV7-2,TRBJ1-6,ASSPRGQGDSPLH
TRBV7-9,TRBJ2-1,ASSLGGVSYNEQF
TRBV19,TRBJ1-3,ASGDPTGRPGNTIY
TRBV4-1,TRBJ1-5,ASSQDVGTQPQH
TRBV28,TRBJ2-5,ASKLAGGLETQY
TRBV9,TRBJ1-3,ASSVGPNGGEEGNTIY
TRBV18,TRBJ1-5,ASSGAADPGPQH
TRBV6-2/TRBV6-3,TRBJ1-2,ASSLLGARGYT
TRBV4-2,TRBJ2-6,ASSQKLQGVVSGANVLT
TRBV27,TRBJ1-6,ASSSRDRGYNSPLH
TRBV6-5,TRBJ2-3,ASSPGHRRMY
TRBV19,TRBJ2-3,ASCNTGGTDTQY
TRBV5-1,TRBJ1-3,ASSLSWDREFTGNTIY
TRBV30,TRBJ2-3,AWSVGVNADTQY
TRBV29-1,TRBJ2-1,SGRGDRSSSYNEQF
TRBV3-1/TRBV3-2,TRBJ2-3,ASSQGGLGTSTQY
TRBV7-2,TRBJ2-1,ASSLVAGTRGEQF
TRBV2,TRBJ1-1,ASSEGRGGTEAF
TRBV5-4,TRBJ2-1,ASRLTTYNEQF
TRBV18,TRBJ2-3,ASSPESGSRDTQY
TRBV28,TRBJ2-5,ASSSSTSGSFNETQY
TRBV19,TRBJ1-1,ASNPSRDSSYAF
TRBV5-4,TRBJ1-2,ASSLGGTQGNYGYT
TRBV6-5,TRBJ1-5,ASRTQGLNQPQH
TRBV27,TRBJ1-5,ASSPIGEARQPQH
TRBV7-7,TRBJ2-5,ASSFSLGGQQETQY
TRBV3-1/TRBV3-2,TRBJ2-5,ASSQVTWTQY
TRBV28,TRBJ2-2,ASSFTGVSGELF
TRBV4-2,TRBJ2-1,ASSLGTSGVYNEQF
TRBV5-4,TRBJ2-3,ASSLGPLLAGGTDTQY
TRBV18,TRBJ2-2,ASSGQIANTGELF
TRBV4-1,TRBJ2-1,ASSRLPTGGLNEQF
TRBV11-3,TRBJ1-3,ASSQGHSGNTIY
TRBV27,TRBJ1-3,ASSRGVGAGNTIY
TRBV5-4,TRBJ1-1,ASSLGGLLNTEAF
TRBV2,TRBJ2-3,ASSGSGDKGDTQY
TRBV5-4,TRBJ1-6,ASSLLEGSPLH
TRBV9,TRBJ2-3,ASSVAPSGRTDTQY
TRBV7-2,TRBJ2-1,ASSLVRFREQF
TRBV7-2,TRBJ1-5,ASSFSTGINQPQH